This T cell receptor beta chain was documented in a study of regulatory T cells in long-lasting Graves disease. Whole-study results and caveats: Researchers reported studying only peripheral blood, not thyroid tissue. Persistent Graves' cases showed lower TCR diversity than newly diagnosed cases.

CDR3-region Arm-PCR and iRepertoire HTBI primers produced the TCR beta libraries. One entry per CDR3 protein, called by TCRdb with MiXCR from the multiplex PCR reads. The table lists around 400,000 distinct CDR3 sequences, around 20% of them singletons. The CDR3 loop spans 14 amino acids. V was pared by 2 bases and J by 0 bases, with 2 bases between. Looked up from germline, CDR1 is SGHDN and CDR2 is FVKESK. The time point is: persistent/refractory GD, antithyroid drugs over 5 years with positive TRAb. The authors made the TCR library using RNA they extracted from PBMCs. This clonotype appeared a few times. Its antigen is not known.

The receptor was isolated from a female donor with Graves disease. The genes are TRBV14 and TRBJ1-6, with D uncertain. The sequencing here drew on peripheral blood mononuclear cells (PBMCs), taken when the disease was refractory, from a patient treated with antithyroid drugs. The CDR3 region has the DNA TGTGCCAGCAGCCAAAACTCCTATAATTCACCCCTCCACTTT. Amino acid sequence: CASSQNSYNSPLHF.